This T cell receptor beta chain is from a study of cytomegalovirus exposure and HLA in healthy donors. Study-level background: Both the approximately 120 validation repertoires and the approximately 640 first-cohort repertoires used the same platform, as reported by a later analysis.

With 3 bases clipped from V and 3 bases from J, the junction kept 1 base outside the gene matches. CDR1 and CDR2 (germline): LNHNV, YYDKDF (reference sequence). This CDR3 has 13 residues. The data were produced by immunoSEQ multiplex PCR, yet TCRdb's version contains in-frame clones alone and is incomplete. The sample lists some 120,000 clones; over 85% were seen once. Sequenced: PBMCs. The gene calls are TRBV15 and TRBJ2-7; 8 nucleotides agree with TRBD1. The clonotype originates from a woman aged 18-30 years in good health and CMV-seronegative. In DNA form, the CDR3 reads TGTGCCACCAGCAGGGACAGGGTCTACGAGCAGTACTTC. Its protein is CATSRDRVYEQYF.